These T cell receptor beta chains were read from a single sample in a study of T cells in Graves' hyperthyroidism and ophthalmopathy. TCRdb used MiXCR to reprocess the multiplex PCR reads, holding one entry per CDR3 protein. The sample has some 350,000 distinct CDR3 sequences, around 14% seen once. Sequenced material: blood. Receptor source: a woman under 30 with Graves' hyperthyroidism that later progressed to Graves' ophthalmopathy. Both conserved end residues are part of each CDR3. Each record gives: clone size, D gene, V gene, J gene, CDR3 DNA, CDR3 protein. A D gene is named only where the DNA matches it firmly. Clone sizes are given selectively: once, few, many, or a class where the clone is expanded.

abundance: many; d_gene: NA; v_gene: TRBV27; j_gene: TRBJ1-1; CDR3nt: TGTGCCAGCAGTACGGGGGCGGCTATGAACACTGAAGCTTTCTTT; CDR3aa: CASSTGAAMNTEAFF
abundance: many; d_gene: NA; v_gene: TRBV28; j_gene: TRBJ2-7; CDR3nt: TGTGCCAGCAGTCCTACCAACTACGAGCAGTACTTC; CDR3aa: CASSPTNYEQYF
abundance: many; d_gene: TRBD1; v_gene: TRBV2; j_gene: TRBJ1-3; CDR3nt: TGTGCCAGCAGTTCCAGGCCGCGGACAGGAGGAAACACCATATATTTT; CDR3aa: CASSSRPRTGGNTIYF
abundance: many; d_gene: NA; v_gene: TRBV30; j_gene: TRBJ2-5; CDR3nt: TGTGCCTGGAGTGTATTGGAGGGCCCCACGACGACCACCCAGTACTTC; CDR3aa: CAWSVLEGPTTTTQYF
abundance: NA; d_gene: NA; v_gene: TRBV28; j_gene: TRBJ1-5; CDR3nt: TGTGCCAGCAGTCGGGGGATCGGGAATCAGCCCCAGCATTTT; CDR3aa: CASSRGIGNQPQHF
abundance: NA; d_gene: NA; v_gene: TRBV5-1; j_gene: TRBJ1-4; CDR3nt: TGCGCCAGCAGCCTGACGGGGGGGGGAACCGAAAAACTGTTTTTT; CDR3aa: CASSLTGGGTEKLFF
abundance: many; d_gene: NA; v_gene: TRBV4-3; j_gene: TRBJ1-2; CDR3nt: TGCGCCAGCAGCCAAAGTAGGGCAGGAGGAACCGATCTCTATGGCTACACCTTC; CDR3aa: CASSQSRAGGTDLYGYTF
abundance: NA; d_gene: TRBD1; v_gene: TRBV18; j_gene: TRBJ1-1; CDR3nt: TGTGCCAGCTCACAGGACAGGGTGGGGACTGAAGCTTTCTTT; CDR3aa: CASSQDRVGTEAFF
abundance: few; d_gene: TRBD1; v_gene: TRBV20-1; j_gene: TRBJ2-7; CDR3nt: TGCAGTGCCATCGGGACAGGGACTTACGAGCAGTACTTC; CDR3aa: CSAIGTGTYEQYF
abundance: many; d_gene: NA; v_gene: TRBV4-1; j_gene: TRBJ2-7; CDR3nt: TGCGCCAGCAGCCAAGGAAGGTTAGGGCCTAATTCCTACGAGCAGTACTTC; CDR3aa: CASSQGRLGPNSYEQYF
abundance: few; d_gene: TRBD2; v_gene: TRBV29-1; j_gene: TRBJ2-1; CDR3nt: TGCAGCGTAGTATCTAGCGGGCAGTACAATGAGCAGTTCTTC; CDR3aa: CSVVSSGQYNEQFF
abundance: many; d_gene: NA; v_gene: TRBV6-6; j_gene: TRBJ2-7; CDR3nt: TGTGCCAGCAGTTACTCGATATTAGGGACGGGCGAGCAGTACTTC; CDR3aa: CASSYSILGTGEQYF
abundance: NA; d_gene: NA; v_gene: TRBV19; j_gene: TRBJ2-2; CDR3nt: TGTGCCAGTAGTATAGGGTGGGGTGGCACCGGGGAGCTGTTTTTT; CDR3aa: CASSIGWGGTGELFF
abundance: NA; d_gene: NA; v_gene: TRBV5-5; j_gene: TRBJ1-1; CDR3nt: TGTGCCAGCAGCTTGGACCCTCAGAACACTGAAGCTTTCTTT; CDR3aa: CASSLDPQNTEAFF
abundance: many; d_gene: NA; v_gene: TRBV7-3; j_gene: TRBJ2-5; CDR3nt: TGTGCCAGCACCTTAGGGGGTACAGGCATGGAGACCCAGTACTTC; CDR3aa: CASTLGGTGMETQYF
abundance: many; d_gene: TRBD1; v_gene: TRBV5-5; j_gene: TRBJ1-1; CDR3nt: TGTGCCAGCAGCGTGACAGGGCGAGTTACTGAAGCTTTCTTT; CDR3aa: CASSVTGRVTEAFF
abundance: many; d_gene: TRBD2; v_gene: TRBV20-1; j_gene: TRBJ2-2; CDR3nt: TGCAGTGCTGATACAGCGGGAGGTACCGGGGAGCTGTTTTTT; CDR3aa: CSADTAGGTGELFF